Below, one TCR beta chain is given with its context. Its antigen is undetermined. Germline values: CDR1 MDHEN, CDR2 SYDVKM. The CDR3 has 16 residues. V was clipped by 3 bases and J by 2 bases; unmatched bases: 6. The study recruited healthy Caucasian donors from Russia who were aged about 6 to 95. Through a sample-barcoded 5' primer and a J-beta primer mix, a second PCR was run for about 6 to 11 cycles. Each CDR3 protein is one row after TCRdb ran MiXCR on the 5' RACE reads. This table has about 2 million distinct CDR3 sequences, approximately 50% appearing once. The data derive from a study of blood T cells in healthy people across ages. Study context: About one barcoded beta molecule per two T cells came from capture by template switching. Findings and caveats of the study: Whereas aged donors had fewer naive CD4+ cells, long-lived donors had more of them and higher diversity.

Sequences were obtained from blood. The chain uses TRBV28 and TRBJ2-3; the match to TRBD2 covers 9 bases. This receptor was obtained from a woman aged 40 to 50 in good health. Written as DNA, the CDR3 is TGTGCCAGCAGTTTTCCTCTAGCGGGGACCACAGATACGCAGTATTTT. Translated, it gives CASSFPLAGTTDTQYF.